The entry below gives a single TCR beta chain sequence along with its context. Repertoires were generated with immunoSEQ multiplex PCR, while TCRdb's copy carries only in-frame clones and drops some. The table records a few hundred thousand clones, around 87% of them present only once. This sample was taken from a study of blood T cell repertoires in COVID-19. About the study: Samples of COVID-19 (acute and convalescent) were obtained from the United States, Italy and Spain. PBMCs, B-cell-depleted T cells, or T cells were the source of the cDNA or gDNA that made up the material.

Germline CDR1 and CDR2: SEHNR and FQNEAQ (reference sequence). V lost 4 bases and J lost 1; bases outside the gene matches: 2. CDR3 size: 15 residues. The sample taken for sequencing was PBMCs or T cells enriched from blood (not recorded which). J is TRBJ2-3 and V is TRBV7-9; 10 positions match TRBD2. The receptor's source is a man in his forties or fifties in a cohort exposed to, infected with or recovered from COVID-19 (not recorded which). This CDR3 reads CASSYLAGGTDTQYF. Written as DNA, the CDR3 is TGTGCCAGCAGCTACCTAGCGGGAGGCACAGATACGCAGTATTTT.